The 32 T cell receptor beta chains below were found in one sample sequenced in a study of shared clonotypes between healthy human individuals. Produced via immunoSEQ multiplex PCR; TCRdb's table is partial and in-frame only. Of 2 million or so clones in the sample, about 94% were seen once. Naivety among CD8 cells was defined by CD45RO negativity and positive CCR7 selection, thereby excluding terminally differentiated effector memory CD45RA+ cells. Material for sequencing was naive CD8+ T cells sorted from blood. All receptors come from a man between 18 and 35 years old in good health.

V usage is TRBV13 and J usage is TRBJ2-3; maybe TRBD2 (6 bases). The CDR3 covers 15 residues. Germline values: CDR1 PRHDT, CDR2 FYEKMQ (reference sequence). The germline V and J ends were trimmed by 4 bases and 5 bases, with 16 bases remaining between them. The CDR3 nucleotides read TGTGCCAGCAGCTCGGACTGGGGGGATGGAGATACGCAGTATTTT. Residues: CASSSDWGDGDTQYF.

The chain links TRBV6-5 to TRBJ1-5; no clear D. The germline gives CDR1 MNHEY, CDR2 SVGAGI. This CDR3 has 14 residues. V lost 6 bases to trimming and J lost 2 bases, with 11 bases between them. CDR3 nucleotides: TGTGCCAGCAGCGACGGGGTTGGCAATCAGCCCCAGCATTTT. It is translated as CASSDGVGNQPQHF.

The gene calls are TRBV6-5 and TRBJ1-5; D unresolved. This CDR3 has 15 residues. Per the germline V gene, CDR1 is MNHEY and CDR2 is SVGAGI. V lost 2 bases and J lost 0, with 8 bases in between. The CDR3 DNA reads TGTGCCAGCAGTTACGGGCTCGGTAGCAATCAGCCCCAGCATTTT. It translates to CASSYGLGSNQPQHF.

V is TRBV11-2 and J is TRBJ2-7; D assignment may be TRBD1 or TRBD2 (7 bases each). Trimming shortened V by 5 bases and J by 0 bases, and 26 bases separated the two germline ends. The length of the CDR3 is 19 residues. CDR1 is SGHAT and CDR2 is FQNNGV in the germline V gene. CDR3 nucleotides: TGTGCCAGCAGCCCAGCGGGGACAGTCCTTCCATCAAGCTCCTACGAGCAGTACTTC. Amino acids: CASSPAGTVLPSSSYEQYF.

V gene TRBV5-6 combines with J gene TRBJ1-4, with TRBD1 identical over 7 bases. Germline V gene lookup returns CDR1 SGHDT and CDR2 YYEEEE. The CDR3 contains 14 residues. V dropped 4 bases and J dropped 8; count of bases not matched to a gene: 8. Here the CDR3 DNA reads TGTGCCAGCAGCACTGACAGGGAGGGCGAAAAACTGTTTTTT. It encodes CASSTDREGEKLFF.

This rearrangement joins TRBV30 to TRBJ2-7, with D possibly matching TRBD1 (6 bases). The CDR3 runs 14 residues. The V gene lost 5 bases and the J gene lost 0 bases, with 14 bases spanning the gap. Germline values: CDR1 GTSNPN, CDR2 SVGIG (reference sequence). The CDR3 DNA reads TGTGCCTGGGGCGCTACAGGGTTCTCCTACGAGCAGTACTTC. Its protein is CAWGATGFSYEQYF.

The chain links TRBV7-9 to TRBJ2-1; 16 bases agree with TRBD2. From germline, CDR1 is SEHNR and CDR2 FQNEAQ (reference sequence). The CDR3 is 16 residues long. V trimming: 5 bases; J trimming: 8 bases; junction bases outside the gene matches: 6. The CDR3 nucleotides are TGTGCCAGCAGCGGAGATGGGACTAGCGGGAGGGATGAGCAGTTCTTC. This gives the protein CASSGDGTSGRDEQFF.

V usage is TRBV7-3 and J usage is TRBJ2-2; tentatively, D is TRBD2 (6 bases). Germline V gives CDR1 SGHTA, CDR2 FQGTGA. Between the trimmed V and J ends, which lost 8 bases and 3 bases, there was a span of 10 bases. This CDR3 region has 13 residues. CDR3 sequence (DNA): TGTGCCAGCTGTTCGGGGGACACCGGGGAGCTGTTTTTT. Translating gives CASCSGDTGELFF.

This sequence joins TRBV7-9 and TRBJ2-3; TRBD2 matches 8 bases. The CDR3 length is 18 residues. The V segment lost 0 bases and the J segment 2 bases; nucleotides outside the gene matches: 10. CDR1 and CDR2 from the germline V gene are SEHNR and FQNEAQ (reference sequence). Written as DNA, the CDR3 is TGTGCCAGCAGCTTAGCCCTGGGGGTTAGCGGGAACACAGATACGCAGTATTTT. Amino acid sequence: CASSLALGVSGNTDTQYF.

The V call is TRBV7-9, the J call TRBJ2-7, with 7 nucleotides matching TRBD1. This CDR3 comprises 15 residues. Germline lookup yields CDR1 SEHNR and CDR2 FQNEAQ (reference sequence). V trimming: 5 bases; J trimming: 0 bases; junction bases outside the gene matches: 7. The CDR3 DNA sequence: TGTGCCAGCAGCCACCGGGACAGACTCTCCTACGAGCAGTACTTC. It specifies CASSHRDRLSYEQYF.

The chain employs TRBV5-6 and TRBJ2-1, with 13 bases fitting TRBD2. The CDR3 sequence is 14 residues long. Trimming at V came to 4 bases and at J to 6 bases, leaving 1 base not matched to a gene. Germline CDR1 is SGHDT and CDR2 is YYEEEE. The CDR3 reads CASSGTSGVNEQFF. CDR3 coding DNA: TGTGCCAGCAGCGGGACTAGCGGGGTCAATGAGCAGTTCTTC.

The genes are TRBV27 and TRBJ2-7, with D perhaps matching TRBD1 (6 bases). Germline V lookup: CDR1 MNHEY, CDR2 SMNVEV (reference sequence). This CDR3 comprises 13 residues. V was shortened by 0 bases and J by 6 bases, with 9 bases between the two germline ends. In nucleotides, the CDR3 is TGTGCCAGCAGTTTATCGTGGGGGCTCGAGCAGTACTTC. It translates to CASSLSWGLEQYF.

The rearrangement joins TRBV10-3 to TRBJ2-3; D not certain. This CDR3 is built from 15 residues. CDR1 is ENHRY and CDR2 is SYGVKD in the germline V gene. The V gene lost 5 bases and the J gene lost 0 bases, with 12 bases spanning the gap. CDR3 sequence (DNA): TGTGCCATCAGTTTAGACGCATCTAGCACAGATACGCAGTATTTT. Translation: CAISLDASSTDTQYF.

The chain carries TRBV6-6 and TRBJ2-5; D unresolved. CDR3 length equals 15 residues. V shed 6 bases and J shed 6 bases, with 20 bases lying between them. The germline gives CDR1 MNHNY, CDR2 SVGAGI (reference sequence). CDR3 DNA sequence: TGTGCCAGCAGCGACTCGGCCCTGACTCAACAGACCCAGTACTTC. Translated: CASSDSALTQQTQYF.

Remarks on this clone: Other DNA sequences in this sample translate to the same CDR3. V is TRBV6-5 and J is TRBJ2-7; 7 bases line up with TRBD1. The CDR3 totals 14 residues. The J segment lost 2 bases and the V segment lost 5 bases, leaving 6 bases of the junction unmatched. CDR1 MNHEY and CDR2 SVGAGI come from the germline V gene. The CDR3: CASSPGQAAYEQYF. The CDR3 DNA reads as TGTGCCAGCAGTCCCGGACAGGCGGCCTACGAGCAGTACTTC.

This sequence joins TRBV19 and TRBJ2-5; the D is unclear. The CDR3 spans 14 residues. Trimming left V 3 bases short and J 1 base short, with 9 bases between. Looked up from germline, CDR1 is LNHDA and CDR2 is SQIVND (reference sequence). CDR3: CASSIKGFQETQYF. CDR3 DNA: TGTGCCAGTAGTATCAAGGGATTCCAAGAGACCCAGTACTTC. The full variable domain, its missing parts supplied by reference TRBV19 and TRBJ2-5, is DGGITQSPKYLFRKEGQNVTLSCEQNLNHDAMYWYRQDPGQGLRLIYYSQIVNDFQKGDIAEGYSVSREKKESFPLTVTSAQKNPTAFYLCASSIKGFQETQYFGPGTRLLVL.

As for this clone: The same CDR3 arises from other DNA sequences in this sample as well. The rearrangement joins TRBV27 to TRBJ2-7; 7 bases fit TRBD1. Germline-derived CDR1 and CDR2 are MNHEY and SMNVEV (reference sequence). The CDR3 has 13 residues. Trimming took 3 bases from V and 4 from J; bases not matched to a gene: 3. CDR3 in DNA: TGTGCCAGCAGTTTCGACAGGGCATACGAGCAGTACTTC. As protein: CASSFDRAYEQYF.

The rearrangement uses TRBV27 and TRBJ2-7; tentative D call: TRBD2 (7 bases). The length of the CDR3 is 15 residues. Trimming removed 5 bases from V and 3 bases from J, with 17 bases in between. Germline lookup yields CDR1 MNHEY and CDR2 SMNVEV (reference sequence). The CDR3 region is CASSTPAGANYEQYF. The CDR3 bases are TGTGCCAGCAGTACACCCGCGGGGGCAAACTACGAGCAGTACTTC.

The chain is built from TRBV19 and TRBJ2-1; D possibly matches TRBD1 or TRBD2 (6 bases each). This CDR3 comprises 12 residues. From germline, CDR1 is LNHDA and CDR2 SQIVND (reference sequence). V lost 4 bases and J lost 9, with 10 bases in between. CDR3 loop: CASSSRGGEQFF. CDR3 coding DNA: TGTGCCAGTAGTAGCAGGGGAGGTGAGCAGTTCTTC. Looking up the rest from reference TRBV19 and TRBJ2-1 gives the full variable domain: DGGITQSPKYLFRKEGQNVTLSCEQNLNHDAMYWYRQDPGQGLRLIYYSQIVNDFQKGDIAEGYSVSREKKESFPLTVTSAQKNPTAFYLCASSSRGGEQFFGPGTRLTVL.

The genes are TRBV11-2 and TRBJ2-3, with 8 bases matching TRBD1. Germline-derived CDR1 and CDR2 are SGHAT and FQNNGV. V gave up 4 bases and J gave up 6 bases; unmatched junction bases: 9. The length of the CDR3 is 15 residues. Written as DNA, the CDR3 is TGTGCCAGCAGCTCCGGACAGGGCCCTTCGGATACGCAGTATTTT. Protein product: CASSSGQGPSDTQYF.

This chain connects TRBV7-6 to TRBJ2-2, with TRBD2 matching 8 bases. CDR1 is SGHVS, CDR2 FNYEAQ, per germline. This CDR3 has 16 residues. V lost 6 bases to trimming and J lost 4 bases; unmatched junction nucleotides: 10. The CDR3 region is CASRTTTGGVTGELFF. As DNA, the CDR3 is TGTGCCAGCAGGACCACCACGGGGGGGGTCACCGGGGAGCTGTTTTTT.

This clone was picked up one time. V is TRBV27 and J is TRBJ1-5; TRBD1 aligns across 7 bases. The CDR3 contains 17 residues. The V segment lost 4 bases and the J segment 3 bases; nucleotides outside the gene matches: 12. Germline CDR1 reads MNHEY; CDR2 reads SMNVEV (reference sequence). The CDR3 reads CASSSGTDPTPNQPQHF. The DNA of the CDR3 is TGTGCCAGCAGTTCAGGGACAGACCCGACTCCCAATCAGCCCCAGCATTTT.

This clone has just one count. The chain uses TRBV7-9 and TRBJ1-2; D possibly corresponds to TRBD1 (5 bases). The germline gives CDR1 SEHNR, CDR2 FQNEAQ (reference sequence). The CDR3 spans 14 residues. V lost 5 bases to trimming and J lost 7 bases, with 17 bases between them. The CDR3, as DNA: TGTGCCAGCAGCGCCGTAACAGGTCTCGCTGGCTACACCTTC. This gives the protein CASSAVTGLAGYTF.

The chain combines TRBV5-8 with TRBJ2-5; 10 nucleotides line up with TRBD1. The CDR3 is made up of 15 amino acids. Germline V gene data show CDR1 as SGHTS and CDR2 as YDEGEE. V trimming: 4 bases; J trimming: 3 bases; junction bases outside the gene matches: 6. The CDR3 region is CASSQTGGLKETQYF. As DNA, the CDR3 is TGTGCCAGCAGCCAGACAGGGGGCCTGAAAGAGACCCAGTACTTC.

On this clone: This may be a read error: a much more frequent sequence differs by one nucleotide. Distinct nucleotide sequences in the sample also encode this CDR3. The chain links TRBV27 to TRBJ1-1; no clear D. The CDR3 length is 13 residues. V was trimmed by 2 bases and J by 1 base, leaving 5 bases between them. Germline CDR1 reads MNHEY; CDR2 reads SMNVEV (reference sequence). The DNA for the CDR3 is TGTGCCAGCAGTTTAGGGGAGAACACTGAAGCTTTCTTT. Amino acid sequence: CASSLGENTEAFF.

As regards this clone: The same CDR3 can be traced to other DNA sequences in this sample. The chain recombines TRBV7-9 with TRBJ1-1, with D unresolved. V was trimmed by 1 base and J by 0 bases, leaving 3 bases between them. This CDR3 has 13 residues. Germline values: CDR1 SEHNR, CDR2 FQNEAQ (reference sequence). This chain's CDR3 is CASSLVLNTEAFF. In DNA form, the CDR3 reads TGTGCCAGCAGCTTAGTTTTGAACACTGAAGCTTTCTTT. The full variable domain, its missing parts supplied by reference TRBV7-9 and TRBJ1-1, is DTGVSQNPRHKITKRGQNVTFRCDPISEHNRLYWYRQTLGQGPEFLTYFQNEAQLEKSRLLSDRFSAERPKGSFSTLEIQRTEQGDSAMYLCASSLVLNTEAFFGQGTRLTVV.

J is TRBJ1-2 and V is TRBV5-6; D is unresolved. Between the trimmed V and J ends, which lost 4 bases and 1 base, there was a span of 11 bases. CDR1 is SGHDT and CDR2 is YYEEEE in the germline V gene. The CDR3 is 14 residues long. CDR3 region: CASSAGGFNYGYTF. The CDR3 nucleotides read TGTGCCAGCAGCGCTGGAGGTTTTAACTATGGCTACACCTTC.

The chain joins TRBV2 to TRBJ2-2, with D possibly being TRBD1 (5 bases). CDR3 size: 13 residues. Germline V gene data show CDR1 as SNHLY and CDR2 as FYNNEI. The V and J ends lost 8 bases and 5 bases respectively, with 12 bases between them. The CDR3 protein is CASGWGSTGELFF. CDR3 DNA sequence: TGTGCCAGCGGCTGGGGCAGTACCGGGGAGCTGTTTTTT.

In DNA, the CDR3 is TGTGCCAGCAGCGGAGCCGGAGGGCCTGAGAATGAGCAGTTCTTC. This encodes CASSGAGGPENEQFF. The chain uses TRBV9 and TRBJ2-1; D is perhaps TRBD2 (6 bases). The length of the CDR3 is 15 residues. With 3 bases removed from V and 7 bases from J, the gap between germline ends came to 17 bases. From germline, CDR1 is SGDLS and CDR2 YYNGEE.

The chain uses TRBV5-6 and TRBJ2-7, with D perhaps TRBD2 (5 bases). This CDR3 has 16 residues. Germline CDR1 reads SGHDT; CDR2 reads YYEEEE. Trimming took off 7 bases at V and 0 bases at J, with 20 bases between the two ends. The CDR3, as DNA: TGTGCCAGCTTTCCCGGAACCGGCGGGTTCTCCTACGAGCAGTACTTC. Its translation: CASFPGTGGFSYEQYF. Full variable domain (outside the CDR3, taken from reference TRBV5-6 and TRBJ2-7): DAGVTQSPTHLIKTRGQQVTLRCSPKSGHDTVSWYQQALGQGPQFIFQYYEEEERQRGNFPDRFSGHQFPNYSSELNVNALLLGDSALYLCASFPGTGGFSYEQYFGPGTRLTVT.

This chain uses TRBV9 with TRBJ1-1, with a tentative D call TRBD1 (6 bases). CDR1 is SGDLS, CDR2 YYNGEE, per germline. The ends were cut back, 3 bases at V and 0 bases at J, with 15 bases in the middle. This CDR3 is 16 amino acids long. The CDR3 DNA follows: TGTGCCAGCAGCGCCATTCTACAGGGTTTGAACACTGAAGCTTTCTTT. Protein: CASSAILQGLNTEAFF.

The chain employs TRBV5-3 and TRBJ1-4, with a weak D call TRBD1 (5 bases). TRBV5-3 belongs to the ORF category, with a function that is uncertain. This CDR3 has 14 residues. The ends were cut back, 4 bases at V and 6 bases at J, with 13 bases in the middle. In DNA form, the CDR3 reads TGTGCCAGAAGCCATCAGGGACTGGATGAAAAACTGTTTTTT. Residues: CARSHQGLDEKLFF.